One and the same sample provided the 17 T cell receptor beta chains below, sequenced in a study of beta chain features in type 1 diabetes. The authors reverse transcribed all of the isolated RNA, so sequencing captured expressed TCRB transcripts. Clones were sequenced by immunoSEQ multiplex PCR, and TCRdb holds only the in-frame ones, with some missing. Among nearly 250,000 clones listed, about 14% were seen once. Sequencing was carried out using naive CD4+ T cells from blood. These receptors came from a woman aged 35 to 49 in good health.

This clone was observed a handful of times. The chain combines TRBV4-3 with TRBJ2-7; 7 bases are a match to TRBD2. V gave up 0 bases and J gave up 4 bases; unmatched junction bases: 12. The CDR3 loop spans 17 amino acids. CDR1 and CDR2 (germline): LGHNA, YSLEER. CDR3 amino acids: CASSQDLPGGTRYEQYF. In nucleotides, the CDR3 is TGCGCCAGCAGCCAAGATCTGCCCGGGGGGACCCGATACGAGCAGTACTTC.

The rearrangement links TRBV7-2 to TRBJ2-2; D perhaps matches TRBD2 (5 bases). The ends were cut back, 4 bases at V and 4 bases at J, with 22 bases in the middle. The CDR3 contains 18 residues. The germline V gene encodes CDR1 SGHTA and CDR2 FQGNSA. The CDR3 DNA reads TGTGCCAGCAGCTCAAACGTTCCGGGATTGGGTAGCACCGGGGAGCTGTTTTTT. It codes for CASSSNVPGLGSTGELFF.

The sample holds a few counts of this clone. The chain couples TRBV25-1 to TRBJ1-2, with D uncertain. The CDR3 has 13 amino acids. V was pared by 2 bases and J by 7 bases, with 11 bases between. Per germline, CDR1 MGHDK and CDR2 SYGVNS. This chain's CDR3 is CASSEEIGVGYTF. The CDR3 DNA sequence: TGTGCCAGCAGTGAAGAGATCGGGGTTGGCTACACCTTC.

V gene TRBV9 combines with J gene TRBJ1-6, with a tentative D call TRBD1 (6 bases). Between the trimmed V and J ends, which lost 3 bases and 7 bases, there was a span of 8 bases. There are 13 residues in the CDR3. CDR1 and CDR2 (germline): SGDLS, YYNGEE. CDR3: CASSEGGNSPLHF. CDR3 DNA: TGTGCCAGCAGCGAGGGGGGGAATTCACCCCTCCACTTT.

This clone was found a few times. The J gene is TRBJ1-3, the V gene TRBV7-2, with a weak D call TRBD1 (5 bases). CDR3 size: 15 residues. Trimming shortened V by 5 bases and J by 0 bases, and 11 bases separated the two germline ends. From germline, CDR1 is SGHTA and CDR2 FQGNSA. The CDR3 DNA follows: TGTGCCAGCAGCCCAGACAGTGCCTCTGGAAACACCATATATTTT. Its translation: CASSPDSASGNTIYF.

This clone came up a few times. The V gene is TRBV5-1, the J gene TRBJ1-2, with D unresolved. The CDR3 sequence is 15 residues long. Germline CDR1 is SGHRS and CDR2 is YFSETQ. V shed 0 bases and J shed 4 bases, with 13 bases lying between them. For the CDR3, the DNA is TGCGCCAGCAGCTTGGGAGGGTTAGGCGGCTATGGCTACACCTTC. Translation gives CASSLGGLGGYGYTF.

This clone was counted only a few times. The CDR3 here is CASSRDRGIQETQYF. DNA of the CDR3: TGTGCCAGCTCACGGGACAGGGGTATTCAAGAGACCCAGTACTTC. The chain employs TRBV18 and TRBJ2-5, with TRBD1 matching 10 bases. The CDR3 runs 15 residues. Germline V lookup: CDR1 KGHSH, CDR2 LQKENI. The V and J ends lost 4 bases and 2 bases, in that order; junction bases with no gene match: 4.

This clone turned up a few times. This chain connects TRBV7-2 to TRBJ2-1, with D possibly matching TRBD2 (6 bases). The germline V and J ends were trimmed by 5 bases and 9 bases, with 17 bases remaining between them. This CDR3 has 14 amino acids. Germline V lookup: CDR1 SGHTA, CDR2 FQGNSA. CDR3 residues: CASSAYAGGREQFF. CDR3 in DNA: TGTGCCAGCAGCGCATACGCCGGGGGTCGTGAGCAGTTCTTC.

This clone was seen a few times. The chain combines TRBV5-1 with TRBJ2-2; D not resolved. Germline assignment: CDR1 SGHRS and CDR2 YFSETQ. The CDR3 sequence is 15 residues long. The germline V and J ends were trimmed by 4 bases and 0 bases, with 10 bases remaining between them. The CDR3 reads CASSPSLSNTGELFF. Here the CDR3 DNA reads TGCGCCAGCAGCCCCTCTCTCTCGAACACCGGGGAGCTGTTTTTT.

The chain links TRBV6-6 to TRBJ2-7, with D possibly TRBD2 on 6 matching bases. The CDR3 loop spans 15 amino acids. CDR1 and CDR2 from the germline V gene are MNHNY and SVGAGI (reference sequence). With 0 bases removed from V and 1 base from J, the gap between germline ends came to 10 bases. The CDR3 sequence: CASSYSGTASYEQYF. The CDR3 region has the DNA TGTGCCAGCAGTTACTCCGGGACTGCATCCTACGAGCAGTACTTC.

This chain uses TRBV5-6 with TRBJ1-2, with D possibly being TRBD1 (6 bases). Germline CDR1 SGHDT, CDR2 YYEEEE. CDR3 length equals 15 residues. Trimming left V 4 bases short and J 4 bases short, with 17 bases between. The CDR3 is CASSTGTSTAYGYTF. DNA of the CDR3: TGTGCCAGCAGCACGGGGACATCCACCGCCTATGGCTACACCTTC.

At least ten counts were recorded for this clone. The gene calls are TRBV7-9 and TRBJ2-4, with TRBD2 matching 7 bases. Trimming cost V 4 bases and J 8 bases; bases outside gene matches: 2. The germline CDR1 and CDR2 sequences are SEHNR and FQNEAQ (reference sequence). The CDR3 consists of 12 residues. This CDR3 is CASSSGGDIQYF. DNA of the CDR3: TGTGCCAGCAGCTCGGGGGGTGACATTCAGTACTTC. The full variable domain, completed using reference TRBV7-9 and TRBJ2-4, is DTGVSQNPRHKITKRGQNVTFRCDPISEHNRLYWYRQTLGQGPEFLTYFQNEAQLEKSRLLSDRFSAERPKGSFSTLEIQRTEQGDSAMYLCASSSGGDIQYFGAGTRLSVL.

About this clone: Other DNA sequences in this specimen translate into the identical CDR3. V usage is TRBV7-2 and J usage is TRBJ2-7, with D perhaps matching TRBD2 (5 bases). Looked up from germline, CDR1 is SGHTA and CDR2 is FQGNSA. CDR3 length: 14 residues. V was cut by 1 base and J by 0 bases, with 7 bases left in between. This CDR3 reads CASSLGRSSYEQYF. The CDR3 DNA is TGTGCCAGCAGCTTAGGGAGGAGCTCCTACGAGCAGTACTTC.

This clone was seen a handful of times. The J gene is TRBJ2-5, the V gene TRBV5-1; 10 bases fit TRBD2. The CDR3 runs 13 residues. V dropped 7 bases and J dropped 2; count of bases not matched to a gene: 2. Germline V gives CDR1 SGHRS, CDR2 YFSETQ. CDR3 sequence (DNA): TGCGCCAGCCAACTAGCGGGGCAAGAGACCCAGTACTTC. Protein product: CASQLAGQETQYF.

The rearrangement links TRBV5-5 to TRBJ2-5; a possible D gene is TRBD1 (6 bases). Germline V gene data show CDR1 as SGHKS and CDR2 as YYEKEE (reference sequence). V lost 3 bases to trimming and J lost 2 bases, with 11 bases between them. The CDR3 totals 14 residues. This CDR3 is CASSWGPDQETQYF. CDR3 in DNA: TGTGCCAGCAGCTGGGGGCCAGATCAAGAGACCCAGTACTTC.

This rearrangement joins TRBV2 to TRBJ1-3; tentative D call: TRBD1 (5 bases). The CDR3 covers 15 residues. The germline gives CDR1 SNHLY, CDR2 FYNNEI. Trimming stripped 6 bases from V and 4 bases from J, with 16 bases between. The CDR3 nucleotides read TGTGCCAGCAGCCCGCAGGGTCCGTCCGGAAACACCATATATTTT. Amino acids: CASSPQGPSGNTIYF. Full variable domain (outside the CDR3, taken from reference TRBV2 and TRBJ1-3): EPEVTQTPSHQVTQMGQEVILRCVPISNHLYFYWYRQILGQKVEFLVSFYNNEISEKSEIFDDQFSVERPDGSNFTLKIRSTKLEDSAMYFCASSPQGPSGNTIYFGEGSWLTVV.

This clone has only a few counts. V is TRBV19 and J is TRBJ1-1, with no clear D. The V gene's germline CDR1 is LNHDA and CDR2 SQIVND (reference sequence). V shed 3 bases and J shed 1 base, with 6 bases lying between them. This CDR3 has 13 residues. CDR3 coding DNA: TGTGCCAGTAGTATTGGAGGGAACACTGAAGCTTTCTTT. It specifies CASSIGGNTEAFF. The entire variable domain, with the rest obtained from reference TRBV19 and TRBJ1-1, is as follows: DGGITQSPKYLFRKEGQNVTLSCEQNLNHDAMYWYRQDPGQGLRLIYYSQIVNDFQKGDIAEGYSVSREKKESFPLTVTSAQKNPTAFYLCASSIGGNTEAFFGQGTRLTVV.